A single sample gave rise to the 32 T cell receptor beta chains below, sequenced in a study of blood T cell repertoires in COVID-19. The table came from immunoSEQ multiplex PCR; TCRdb's copy has only in-frame clones and leaves some out. The table has 85,000 to 120,000 clones, around nine tenths seen once. The sample consisted of peripheral blood. The receptors were gathered from a man over 45 with active COVID-19.

V gene TRBV3-1 (or the pseudogene TRBV3-2) combines with J gene TRBJ1-1, with unresolved D. The CDR3 runs to 13 residues. The V and J ends lost 1 base and 4 bases respectively, with 7 bases between them. Germline V gene sequence: CDR1 LGHDT, CDR2 YNNKEL (reference sequence). As DNA, the CDR3 is TGTGCCAGCAGCCAAGGAGCGCCCACTGAAGCTTTCTTT. Translation: CASSQGAPTEAFF.

The V and J genes are TRBV6-6 and TRBJ1-1; perhaps TRBD1 as D (6 bases). Trimming pared 6 bases from V and 6 bases from J, leaving 14 bases between. Germline loops: CDR1 MNHNY, CDR2 SVGAGI (reference sequence). There are 13 residues in the CDR3. The CDR3 sequence: CASSMTGSSEAFF. CDR3 DNA: TGTGCCAGCAGCATGACAGGTTCTTCTGAAGCTTTCTTT.

V is TRBV7-2 and J is TRBJ2-5; D is unresolved. Trimming stripped 7 bases from V and 3 bases from J, with 15 bases between. The CDR3 length is 14 residues. Germline V gene sequence: CDR1 SGHTA, CDR2 FQGNSA. CDR3 sequence: CASTPQVLKETQYF. The CDR3 nucleotides are TGTGCCAGCACCCCCCAAGTACTAAAAGAGACCCAGTACTTC.

CDR3 DNA sequence: TGTGCCAGTAGTATGGGACAGACCACAGAGCAGTTCTTC. The encoded protein is CASSMGQTTEQFF. This sequence joins TRBV19 and TRBJ2-1; 7 bases line up with TRBD1. Germline CDR1 and CDR2: LNHDA and SQIVND (reference sequence). After removal of 3 bases from V and 10 bases from J, the junction contained 6 bases not matched to a gene. The CDR3 contains 13 residues. Supplemented by reference TRBV19 and TRBJ2-1, the full variable domain reads DGGITQSPKYLFRKEGQNVTLSCEQNLNHDAMYWYRQDPGQGLRLIYYSQIVNDFQKGDIAEGYSVSREKKESFPLTVTSAQKNPTAFYLCASSMGQTTEQFFGPGTRLTVL.

The rearrangement joins TRBV7-8 to TRBJ1-6; 8 positions agree with TRBD1. The CDR3 loop spans 19 amino acids. The J segment lost 6 bases and the V segment lost 4 bases, leaving 17 bases of the junction unmatched. Germline CDR1 reads SGHVS; CDR2 reads FQNEAQ. CDR3 sequence (DNA): TGTGCCAGCAGCTCCCTCGCAACTACAGGGGGAGAGGGTAATTCACCCCTCCACTTT. Translated: CASSSLATTGGEGNSPLHF.

The gene calls are TRBV5-5 and TRBJ2-2; no definite D call. CDR3 length equals 13 residues. Per germline, CDR1 SGHKS and CDR2 YYEKEE (reference sequence). Trimming removed 3 bases from V and 4 bases from J, with 7 bases in between. This CDR3 reads CASSYDSTGELFF. The DNA of the CDR3 is TGTGCCAGCAGCTATGATAGCACCGGGGAGCTGTTTTTT.

Written as DNA, the CDR3 is TGTGCCAGCAGTTTAGTTCGGGGGAACACTGAAGCTTTCTTT. The encoded protein is CASSLVRGNTEAFF. The chain carries TRBV27 and TRBJ1-1; D gene unclear. CDR3 length equals 14 residues. The V end was cut by 2 bases, the J end by 1 base, with 8 bases between. CDR1 is MNHEY and CDR2 is SMNVEV in the germline V gene (reference sequence).

The CDR3 DNA is TGTGCCAGCAGCTTAGGCCGCGGCAGGGGTCGTAACACCGGGGAGCTGTTTTTT. It is translated as CASSLGRGRGRNTGELFF. The V and J genes are TRBV7-8 and TRBJ2-2, with D possibly TRBD1 on 6 matching bases. The CDR3 runs to 18 residues. V lost 1 base to trimming and J lost 2 bases, with 17 bases between them. From germline, CDR1 is SGHVS and CDR2 FQNEAQ.

This clone was found once. The chain couples TRBV15 to TRBJ2-3; the D gene is possibly TRBD1 (5 bases). Germline V gene lookup returns CDR1 LNHNV and CDR2 YYDKDF (reference sequence). The V end lost 1 base, the J end lost 3 bases, and 14 bases lay between the germline ends. This CDR3 is 16 amino acids long. The DNA of the CDR3 is TGTGCCACCAGCAGAGGATCCCAATCAGGGACAGATACGCAGTATTTT. Translation: CATSRGSQSGTDTQYF.

This CDR3 reads CSVGVTRGNYGYTF. CDR3 nucleotide sequence: TGCAGCGTTGGGGTCACACGAGGGAACTATGGCTACACCTTC. This chain uses TRBV29-1 with TRBJ1-2; the D is unclear. CDR1 is SQVTM and CDR2 is ANQGSEA in the germline V gene. The germline V and J ends were trimmed by 4 bases and 2 bases, with 14 bases remaining between them. CDR3 size: 14 residues.

The V gene is TRBV6-5, the J gene TRBJ2-6, with unresolved D. Trimming shortened V by 6 bases and J by 2 bases, and 8 bases separated the two germline ends. CDR1 and CDR2 (germline): MNHEY, SVGAGI. There are 14 residues in the CDR3. CDR3 bases: TGTGCCAGCAGGAGGAGTACTGGGGCCAACGTCCTGACTTTC. Its translation is CASRRSTGANVLTF.

This clone has at least ten counts. The chain has TRBV4-1 and TRBJ1-5; unclear D gene. V lost 1 base to trimming and J lost 8 bases, with 12 bases between them. The CDR3 extends over 14 amino acids. The V gene's germline CDR1 is MGHRA and CDR2 YSYEKL. The CDR3 bases are TGCGCCAGCAGCCAAGCTAACCCCGGGGAGCCCCAGCATTTT. It encodes CASSQANPGEPQHF.

V usage is TRBV12-3 or TRBV12-4 and J usage is TRBJ1-1; D is undetermined. The CDR3 length is 13 residues. V dropped 6 bases and J dropped 3 bases, with 11 bases sitting between them. CDR3 nucleotide sequence: TGTGCCAGCAGCACCGACGGGGACACTGAAGCTTTCTTT. Residues: CASSTDGDTEAFF.

The chain has TRBV2 and TRBJ1-2, with TRBD1 matching 9 bases. With 8 bases clipped from V and 8 bases from J, the junction kept 12 bases outside the gene matches. This CDR3 region has 14 residues. CDR1 is SNHLY and CDR2 is FYNNEI in the germline V gene. This chain's CDR3 is CASLWGQGMEGYTF. DNA of the CDR3: TGTGCCAGCCTGTGGGGACAGGGAATGGAAGGCTACACCTTC.

This clone was detected only once. The chain links TRBV20-1 to TRBJ2-7; D not resolved. The V end was cut by 7 bases, the J end by 4 bases, with 11 bases between. CDR3 length equals 11 residues. The germline V gene has CDR1 DFQATT and CDR2 SNEGSKA (reference sequence). CDR3 DNA: TGCAGTGGCAGATTCAGTTACGAGCAGTACTTC. Translated, it gives CSGRFSYEQYF.

This sequence joins TRBV4-1 and TRBJ1-2, with TRBD1 matching 8 bases. V trimming: 1 base; J trimming: 7 bases; junction bases outside the gene matches: 8. Per germline, CDR1 MGHRA and CDR2 YSYEKL. The CDR3 contains 15 residues. The CDR3 bases are TGCGCCAGCAGCCAAGTGGGCGCAGGGGGCGGTGGCTACACCTTC. Translation: CASSQVGAGGGGYTF.

The V gene is TRBV11-1, the J gene TRBJ2-7; 8 positions match TRBD1. Germline assignment: CDR1 SGHAT and CDR2 FQDESV (reference sequence). V lost 5 bases to trimming and J lost 3 bases; unmatched junction nucleotides: 6. The CDR3 sequence is 14 residues long. Written as DNA, the CDR3 is TGTGCCAGCAGCCGCACCGGGACAGGCTACGAGCAGTACTTC. Encoded protein: CASSRTGTGYEQYF.

V gene TRBV5-1 combines with J gene TRBJ1-1; 11 bases agree with TRBD1. The V gene's germline CDR1 is SGHRS and CDR2 YFSETQ. V shed 2 bases and J 4 bases; nucleotides not matched to a gene: 4. This CDR3 spans 15 amino acids. DNA of the CDR3: TGCGCCAGCAGCTTTTCCGGGACAGGGGGCACTGAAGCTTTCTTT. Translating it yields CASSFSGTGGTEAFF.

The gene calls are TRBV5-6 and TRBJ1-5; TRBD1 aligns across 8 bases. After removal of 3 bases from V and 5 bases from J, the junction contained 4 bases not matched to a gene. The CDR3 loop spans 14 amino acids. Germline CDR1 is SGHDT and CDR2 is YYEEEE. The CDR3 loop is CASSSGQGHQPQHF. In DNA form, the CDR3 reads TGTGCCAGCAGCTCCGGACAGGGTCATCAGCCCCAGCATTTT.

The chain uses TRBV6-1 and TRBJ1-1; D not resolved. The CDR3 extends over 13 amino acids. The germline gives CDR1 MNHNS, CDR2 SASEGT. The V end was cut by 2 bases, the J end by 1 base, with 5 bases between. DNA of the CDR3: TGTGCCAGCAGTGAAAACTGGAACACTGAAGCTTTCTTT. Translating it yields CASSENWNTEAFF.

The V and J genes are TRBV7-2 and TRBJ2-7; 8 nucleotides align to TRBD2. The V gene end was trimmed by 4 bases and the J gene end by 2 bases; junction bases not matched to a gene: 7. From germline, CDR1 is SGHTA and CDR2 FQGNSA. CDR3 length equals 15 residues. Here the CDR3 DNA reads TGTGCCAGCAGCTCTCGGACTAGCTACCCCTACGAGCAGTACTTC. Translation: CASSSRTSYPYEQYF.

The chain recombines TRBV19 with TRBJ2-1; 7 bases map to TRBD1. The V gene end was trimmed by 10 bases and the J gene end by 0 bases; junction bases not matched to a gene: 6. CDR1 is LNHDA, CDR2 SQIVND, per germline (reference sequence). The CDR3 has 14 residues. CDR3 coding DNA: TGTGCCACTTCAACAGGGGTCTCCTACAATGAGCAGTTCTTC. The encoded protein is CATSTGVSYNEQFF.

The chain uses TRBV7-2 and TRBJ2-3; TRBD2 matches at 7 bases. This CDR3 is built from 15 residues. Germline V gene lookup returns CDR1 SGHTA and CDR2 FQGNSA. V lost 5 bases, J lost 2 bases, and 7 bases stayed unmatched. The CDR3 coding sequence is TGTGCCAGCAGCCTCGGGACTATACTCACAGATACGCAGTATTTT. This sequence encodes CASSLGTILTDTQYF.

This sequence joins TRBV29-1 and TRBJ2-5, with 10 bases fitting TRBD2. Trimming cost V 1 base and J 5 bases; bases outside gene matches: 7. Germline CDR1 reads SQVTM; CDR2 reads ANQGSEA. CDR3 length equals 15 residues. CDR3 loop: CSVEGAGGHLETQYF. The DNA for the CDR3 is TGCAGCGTTGAAGGAGCGGGGGGGCATTTGGAGACCCAGTACTTC. Together with reference TRBV29-1 and TRBJ2-5, the CDR3 gives the full variable domain: SAVISQKPSRDICQRGTSLTIQCQVDSQVTMMFWYRQQPGQSLTLIATANQGSEATYESGFVIDKFPISRPNLTFSTLTVSNMSPEDSSIYLCSVEGAGGHLETQYFGPGTRLLVL.

V is TRBV2 and J is TRBJ2-5; tentatively, D is TRBD1 (5 bases). The V gene lost 5 bases and the J gene lost 3 bases, with 16 bases spanning the gap. CDR1 and CDR2 (germline): SNHLY, FYNNEI. This CDR3 spans 15 amino acids. Written as DNA, the CDR3 is TGTGCCAGCAGTAAAGACAGAAACAACAAAGAGACCCAGTACTTC. It translates to CASSKDRNNKETQYF.

The rearrangement joins TRBV4-1 to TRBJ2-7; D not certain. The CDR3 contains 15 residues. Germline V CDR1 and CDR2: MGHRA, YSYEKL. The V and J ends lost 2 bases and 0 bases respectively, with 11 bases between them. The DNA of the CDR3 is TGCGCCAGCAGCCAACTCGGGTTAGCCTCCTACGAGCAGTACTTC. Protein: CASSQLGLASYEQYF.

The chain joins TRBV10-1 to TRBJ1-1; D is uncertain. The V and J ends lost 7 bases and 0 bases respectively, with 12 bases between them. This CDR3 has 14 amino acids. Germline V gives CDR1 WNHNN, CDR2 SYGVQD (reference sequence). The CDR3 DNA is TGCGCCAGCACCGCAGCGCCAATGAACACTGAAGCTTTCTTT. This gives the protein CASTAAPMNTEAFF.

This chain connects TRBV10-3 to TRBJ2-2; 10 bases line up with TRBD2. CDR3 length equals 15 residues. CDR1 and CDR2 (germline): ENHRY, SYGVKD. With 6 bases clipped from V and 1 base from J, the junction kept 2 bases outside the gene matches. CDR3 DNA sequence: TGTGCCATCAGGGCTAGCGGGGGGAACACCGGGGAGCTGTTTTTT. Protein: CAIRASGGNTGELFF.

The chain is built from TRBV28 and TRBJ1-5; 8 bases are a match to TRBD1. Germline V CDR1 and CDR2: MDHEN, SYDVKM. This CDR3 has 16 amino acids. The V segment lost 5 bases and the J segment 2 bases; nucleotides outside the gene matches: 8. The CDR3 DNA is TGTGCCAGCAGTCCTTGGACAGGGATGGGCAATCAGCCCCAGCATTTT. Translated: CASSPWTGMGNQPQHF.

CDR3 in DNA: TGTGCCAGCAGCTTAGGCGGGTTGAACACCGGGGAGCTGTTTTTT. As protein: CASSLGGLNTGELFF. The chain is built from TRBV7-9 and TRBJ2-2; possible D gene TRBD2, 5 bases. The germline CDR1 and CDR2 sequences are SEHNR and FQNEAQ (reference sequence). This CDR3 comprises 15 residues. Trimming removed 1 base at V and 1 base at J, with 7 bases between.

V is TRBV6-2 or TRBV6-3 and J is TRBJ2-5; D perhaps matches TRBD1 (6 bases). Germline assignment: CDR1 MNHEY and CDR2 SVGEGT. Trimming removed 2 bases from V and 5 bases from J, with 12 bases in between. The CDR3 is 14 residues long. CDR3 in DNA: TGTGCCAGCAGTTACGGGGGCTCCTTGGAGACCCAGTACTTC. The encoded protein is CASSYGGSLETQYF.

This chain joins TRBV7-9 and TRBJ2-3; weak D call: TRBD2 (6 bases). This CDR3 region has 15 residues. Trimming took off 3 bases at V and 0 bases at J, with 10 bases between the two ends. Per germline, CDR1 SEHNR and CDR2 FQNEAQ (reference sequence). The CDR3 loop is CASSFGGVSTDTQYF. CDR3 DNA: TGTGCCAGCAGCTTCGGGGGTGTAAGCACAGATACGCAGTATTTT.